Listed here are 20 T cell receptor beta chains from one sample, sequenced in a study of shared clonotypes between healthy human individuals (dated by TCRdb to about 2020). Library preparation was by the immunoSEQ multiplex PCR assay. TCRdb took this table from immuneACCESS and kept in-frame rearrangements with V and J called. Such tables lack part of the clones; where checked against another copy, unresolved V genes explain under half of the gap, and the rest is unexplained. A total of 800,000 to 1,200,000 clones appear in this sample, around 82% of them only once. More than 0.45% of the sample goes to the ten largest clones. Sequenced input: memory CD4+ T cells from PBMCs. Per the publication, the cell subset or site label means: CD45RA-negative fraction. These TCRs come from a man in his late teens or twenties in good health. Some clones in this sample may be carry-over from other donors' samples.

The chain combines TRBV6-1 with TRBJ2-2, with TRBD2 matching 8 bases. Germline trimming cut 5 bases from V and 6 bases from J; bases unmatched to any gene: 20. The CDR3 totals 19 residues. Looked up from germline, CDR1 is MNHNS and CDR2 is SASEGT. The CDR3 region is CASSQVFKTSAYAPGELFF. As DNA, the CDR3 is TGTGCCAGCAGTCAAGTTTTTAAGACTAGCGCATACGCTCCCGGGGAGCTGTTTTTT.

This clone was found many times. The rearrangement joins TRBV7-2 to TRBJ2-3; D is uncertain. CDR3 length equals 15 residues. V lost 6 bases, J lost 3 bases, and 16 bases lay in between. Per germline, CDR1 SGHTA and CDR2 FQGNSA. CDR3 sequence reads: CASRNSGPVTDTQYF. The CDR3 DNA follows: TGTGCCAGCAGGAATTCGGGCCCTGTGACAGATACGCAGTATTTT.

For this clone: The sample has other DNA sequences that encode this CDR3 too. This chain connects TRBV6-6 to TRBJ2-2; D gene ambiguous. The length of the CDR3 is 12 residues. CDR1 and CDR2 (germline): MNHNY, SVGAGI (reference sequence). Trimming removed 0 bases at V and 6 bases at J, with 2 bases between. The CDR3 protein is CASSYSAGELFF. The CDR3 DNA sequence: TGTGCCAGCAGTTACTCTGCCGGGGAGCTGTTTTTT.

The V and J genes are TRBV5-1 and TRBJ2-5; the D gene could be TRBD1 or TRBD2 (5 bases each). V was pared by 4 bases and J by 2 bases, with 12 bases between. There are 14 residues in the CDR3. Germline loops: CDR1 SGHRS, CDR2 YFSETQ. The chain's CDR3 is CASSVGEYQETQYF. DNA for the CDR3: TGCGCCAGCAGCGTGGGGGAATATCAAGAGACCCAGTACTTC.

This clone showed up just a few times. The CDR3 protein is CASSPFNYEQYF. The CDR3 DNA reads TGTGCCAGCAGCCCTTTCAACTACGAGCAGTACTTC. This rearrangement joins TRBV7-9 to TRBJ2-7; the D is unclear. V was cut by 5 bases and J by 3 bases, with 8 bases left in between. CDR1 SEHNR and CDR2 FQNEAQ come from the germline V gene (reference sequence). The CDR3 consists of 12 residues.

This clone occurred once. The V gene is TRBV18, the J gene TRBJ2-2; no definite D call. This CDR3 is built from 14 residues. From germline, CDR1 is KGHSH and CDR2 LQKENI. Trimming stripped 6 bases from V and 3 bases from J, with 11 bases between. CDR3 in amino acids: CASSVVRDTGELFF. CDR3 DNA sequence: TGTGCCAGCTCCGTAGTACGGGACACCGGGGAGCTGTTTTTT.

CDR3 residues: CASTLRWGRGANVLTF. CDR3 coding DNA: TGTGCCAGCACCTTAAGATGGGGGCGTGGGGCCAACGTCCTGACTTTC. The V call is TRBV2, the J call TRBJ2-6, with D perhaps matching TRBD1 (6 bases). V shed 7 bases and J shed 3 bases, with 16 bases lying between them. The CDR3 is 16 residues long. Germline loops: CDR1 SNHLY, CDR2 FYNNEI.

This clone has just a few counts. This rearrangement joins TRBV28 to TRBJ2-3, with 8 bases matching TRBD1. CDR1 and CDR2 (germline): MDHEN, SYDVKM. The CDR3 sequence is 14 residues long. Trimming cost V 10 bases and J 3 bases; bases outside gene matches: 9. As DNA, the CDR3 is TGTGCCACCATTACAGGGGGTTATACAGATACGCAGTATTTT. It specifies CATITGGYTDTQYF. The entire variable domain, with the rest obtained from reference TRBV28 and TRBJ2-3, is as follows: DVKVTQSSRYLVKRTGEKVFLECVQDMDHENMFWYRQDPGLGLRLIYFSYDVKMKEKGDIPEGYSVSREKKERFSLILESASTNQTSMYLCATITGGYTDTQYFGPGTRLTVL.

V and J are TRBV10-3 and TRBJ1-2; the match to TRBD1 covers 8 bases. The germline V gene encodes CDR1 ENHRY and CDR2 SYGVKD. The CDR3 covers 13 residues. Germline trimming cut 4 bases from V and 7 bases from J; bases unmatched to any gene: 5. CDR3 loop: CAISARQGIGYTF. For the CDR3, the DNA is TGTGCCATCAGTGCCCGACAGGGGATTGGCTACACCTTC.

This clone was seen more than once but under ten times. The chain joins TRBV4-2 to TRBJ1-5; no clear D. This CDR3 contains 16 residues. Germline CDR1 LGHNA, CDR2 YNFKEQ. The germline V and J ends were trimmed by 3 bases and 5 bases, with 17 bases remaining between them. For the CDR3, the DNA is TGTGCCAGCAGCCAGTCGACGGGAGCTGGCGATCAGCCCCAGCATTTT. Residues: CASSQSTGAGDQPQHF.

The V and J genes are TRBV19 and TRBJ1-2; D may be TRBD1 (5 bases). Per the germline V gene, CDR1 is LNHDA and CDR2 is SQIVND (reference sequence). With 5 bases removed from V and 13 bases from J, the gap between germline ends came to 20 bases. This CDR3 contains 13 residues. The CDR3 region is CASSPRDGLLPTF. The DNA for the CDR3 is TGTGCCAGTAGTCCGCGGGACGGACTGTTGCCCACCTTC. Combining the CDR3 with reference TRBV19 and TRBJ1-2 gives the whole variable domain DGGITQSPKYLFRKEGQNVTLSCEQNLNHDAMYWYRQDPGQGLRLIYYSQIVNDFQKGDIAEGYSVSREKKESFPLTVTSAQKNPTAFYLCASSPRDGLLPTFGSGTRLTVV.

CDR3 protein: CASSFKGRLEETQYF. The CDR3 DNA reads TGCGCCAGCAGCTTTAAGGGCCGACTGGAAGAGACCCAGTACTTC. J is TRBJ2-5 and V is TRBV5-1; D unresolved. In germline, CDR1 is SGHRS, CDR2 YFSETQ. The V end lost 2 bases, the J end lost 3 bases, and 14 bases lay between the germline ends. The length of the CDR3 is 15 residues.

CDR3 nucleotides: TGCGCCAGCAGCCTGGACGGTGATGAAAAACTGTTTTTT. Residues: CASSLDGDEKLFF. The chain is built from TRBV5-1 and TRBJ1-4; the D is unclear. CDR1 and CDR2 from the germline V gene are SGHRS and YFSETQ. The ends were cut back, 4 bases at V and 6 bases at J, with 10 bases in the middle. This CDR3 region has 13 residues.

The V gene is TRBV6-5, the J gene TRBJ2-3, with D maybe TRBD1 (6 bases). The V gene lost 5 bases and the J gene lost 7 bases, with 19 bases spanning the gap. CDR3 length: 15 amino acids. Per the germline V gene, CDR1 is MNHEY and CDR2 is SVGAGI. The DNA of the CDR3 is TGTGCCAGCAGTCCGACAGGCTCCGCTCTCAATACGCAGTATTTT. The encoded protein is CASSPTGSALNTQYF.

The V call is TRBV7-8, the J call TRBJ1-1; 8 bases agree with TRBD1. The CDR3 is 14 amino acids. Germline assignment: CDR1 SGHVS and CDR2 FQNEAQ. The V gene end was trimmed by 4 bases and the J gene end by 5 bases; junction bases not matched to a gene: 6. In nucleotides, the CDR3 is TGTGCCAGCAGCTCTCAGGGGGCTGGGACTGAAGCTTTCTTT. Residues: CASSSQGAGTEAFF.

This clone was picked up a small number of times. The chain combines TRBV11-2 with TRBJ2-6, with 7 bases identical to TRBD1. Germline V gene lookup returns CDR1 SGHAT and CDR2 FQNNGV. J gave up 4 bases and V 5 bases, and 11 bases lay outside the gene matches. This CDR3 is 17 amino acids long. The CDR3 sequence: CASSLMGQTVGANVLTF. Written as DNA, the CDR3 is TGTGCCAGCAGCCTAATGGGACAGACCGTAGGGGCCAACGTCCTGACTTTC.

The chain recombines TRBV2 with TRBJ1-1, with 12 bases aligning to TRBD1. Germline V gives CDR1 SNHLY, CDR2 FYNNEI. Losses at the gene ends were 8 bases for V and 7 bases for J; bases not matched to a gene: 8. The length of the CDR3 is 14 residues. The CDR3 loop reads CASAGTGGAGEAFF. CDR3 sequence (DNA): TGTGCCAGCGCCGGGACAGGGGGCGCGGGTGAAGCTTTCTTT.

The CDR3 loop is CAWSPRGYEQYF. The CDR3, as DNA: TGTGCCTGGAGTCCGAGGGGTTACGAGCAGTACTTC. This chain uses TRBV30 with TRBJ2-7; D tentatively reads TRBD1 or TRBD2 (5 bases each). Germline V lookup: CDR1 GTSNPN, CDR2 SVGIG (reference sequence). The CDR3 has 12 residues. Trimming took 2 bases from V and 4 from J, leaving 9 bases between them.

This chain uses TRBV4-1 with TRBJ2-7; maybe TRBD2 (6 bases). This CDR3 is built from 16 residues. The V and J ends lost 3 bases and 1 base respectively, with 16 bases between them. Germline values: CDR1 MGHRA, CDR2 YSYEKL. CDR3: CASSQSGGFQSYEQYF. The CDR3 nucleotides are TGCGCCAGCAGCCAGTCCGGAGGGTTTCAATCCTACGAGCAGTACTTC.

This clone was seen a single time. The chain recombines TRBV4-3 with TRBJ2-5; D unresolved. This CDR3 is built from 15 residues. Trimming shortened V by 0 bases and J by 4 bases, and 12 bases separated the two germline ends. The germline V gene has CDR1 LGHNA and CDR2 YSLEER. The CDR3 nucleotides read TGCGCCAGCAGCCAAGATCGCGCCAGACCAGAGACCCAGTACTTC. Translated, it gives CASSQDRARPETQYF.